This T cell receptor (beta chain) originates from a study of blood T cell repertoires in COVID-19. Study at large: Samples taken during acute and convalescent COVID-19 were collected in the United States, Italy and Spain. In each case, the material was cDNA or gDNA derived from T cells, B-cell-depleted T cells, or PBMCs.

This clone appeared once. Looked up from germline, CDR1 is SGHTA and CDR2 is FQGNSA. V lost 5 bases to trimming and J lost 11 bases; unmatched junction nucleotides: 9. The CDR3 length is 13 residues. Seattle's enrolled individuals joined amid active infection and were then monitored longitudinally. Original processing notes: From reference gene primer amplification, estimates of nucleated cell counts were derived. Sequencing was performed with immunoSEQ multiplex PCR; in TCRdb, only in-frame clones are kept and a portion is missing. V, J and clone size reflect that table, while D and trimming were determined from the DNA. Of 150,000 or so clones in the sample, around 82% were seen once.

The chain recombines TRBV7-2 with TRBJ1-1, with TRBD1 matching 9 bases. Sequencing was carried out using peripheral blood. The sequence came from a woman in her 40s with COVID-19, enrolled during active disease. CDR3 sequence reads: CASSSRDRDRAFF. The CDR3 nucleotides read TGTGCCAGCAGCAGCCGGGACAGGGATAGGGCTTTCTTT. Based on the CDR3 plus reference TRBV7-2 and TRBJ1-1, the full variable domain is GAGVSQSPSNKVTEKGKDVELRCDPISGHTALYWYRQSLGQGLEFLIYFQGNSAPDKSGLPSDRFSAERTGGSVSTLTIQRTQQEDSAVYLCASSSRDRDRAFFGQGTRLTVV.